This T cell receptor beta chain was profiled in a study of regulatory T cells in long-lasting Graves disease. Ten or more counts support this clonotype. Its antigen is still unknown. V was shortened by 7 bases and J by 0 bases, with 12 bases between the two germline ends. This CDR3 comprises 14 residues. Germline CDR1 and CDR2: MDHEN and SYDVKM. Arm-PCR of CDR3 regions and iRepertoire HTBI primers were used to build TCR beta libraries. TCRdb re-derived calls from the multiplex PCR reads in MiXCR, one entry per CDR3 protein. The sample has about 470,000 distinct CDR3 sequences; 14% to 15% are singletons. Specified time point: newly diagnosed GD, antithyroid drugs for less than 3 months. The TCR library was made from RNA extracted from PBMCs. Notes on the study in general: Persistent cases favored TRBV28, TRBJ1-2 and TRBJ2-5.

The sample was also linked to a second study, of T cells in Graves' hyperthyroidism and ophthalmopathy.

This rearrangement joins TRBV28 to TRBJ2-5; a possible D gene is TRBD2 (5 bases). This TCR came from a woman aged 25-40 years with Graves disease. The material was peripheral blood mononuclear cells (PBMCs), obtained at new diagnosis, from a patient treated with antithyroid drugs. As DNA, the CDR3 is TGTGCCAGCACCCTCCCCGGGGACCAAGAGACCCAGTACTTC. Its translation: CASTLPGDQETQYF.